These 18 T cell receptor beta chains came from one sample sequenced in a study of PD-L1 blockade in urothelial cancer. As to time point: pretreatment peripheral blood. Only in-frame clones appear in the TCRdb table, and some are missing; sequencing was by immunoSEQ multiplex PCR. The sample lists approximately 100,000 clones, approximately 88% occurring once. The material sequenced was PBMCs, taken around atezolizumab (anti-PD-L1) treatment. The receptors come from a woman older than 75 with urothelial cancer.

This chain uses TRBV2 with TRBJ1-3, with 7 bases matching TRBD1. CDR3 length: 16 amino acids. With 6 bases clipped from V and 0 bases from J, the junction kept 8 bases outside the gene matches. Germline V gives CDR1 SNHLY, CDR2 FYNNEI. CDR3 loop: CASSEGQMISGNTIYF. The CDR3 nucleotides read TGTGCCAGCAGCGAGGGACAGATGATCTCTGGAAACACCATATATTTT.

The chain carries TRBV18 and TRBJ2-7; tentative D call: TRBD1 (5 bases). CDR1 and CDR2 from the germline V gene are KGHSH and LQKENI. Trimming cost V 1 base and J 2 bases, with 12 bases left between them. This CDR3 comprises 15 residues. CDR3 in amino acids: CASSPLPREAYEQYF. The CDR3 bases are TGTGCCAGCTCACCACTTCCCAGGGAAGCCTACGAGCAGTACTTC. The full variable domain, its missing parts supplied by reference TRBV18 and TRBJ2-7, is NAGVMQNPRHLVRRRGQEARLRCSPMKGHSHVYWYRQLPEEGLKFMVYLQKENIIDESGMPKERFSAEFPKEGPSILRIQQVVRGDSAAYFCASSPLPREAYEQYFGPGTRLTVT.

The rearrangement joins TRBV11-3 to TRBJ2-1; 8 bases line up with TRBD1. The J segment lost 7 bases and the V segment lost 3 bases, leaving 8 bases of the junction unmatched. CDR3 length: 15 residues. Germline values: CDR1 SGHNT, CDR2 YENEEA. The CDR3 region is CASSFSGQGVNEQFF. The CDR3 DNA is TGTGCCAGCAGCTTTTCCGGACAGGGAGTGAATGAGCAGTTCTTC.

V is TRBV2 and J is TRBJ1-5; no clear D. V was pared by 6 bases and J by 6 bases, with 12 bases between. Per the germline V gene, CDR1 is SNHLY and CDR2 is FYNNEI. The CDR3 sequence is 13 residues long. Here the CDR3 DNA reads TGTGCCAGCAGGGCCAGAGGGTTTCAGCCCCAGCATTTT. It yields the protein CASRARGFQPQHF. Complete variable domain (other parts from reference TRBV2 and TRBJ1-5): EPEVTQTPSHQVTQMGQEVILRCVPISNHLYFYWYRQILGQKVEFLVSFYNNEISEKSEIFDDQFSVERPDGSNFTLKIRSTKLEDSAMYFCASRARGFQPQHFGDGTRLSIL.

This clone turned up a few times. This chain connects TRBV28 to TRBJ2-2; a weak D match, TRBD2 (5 bases). In germline, CDR1 is MDHEN, CDR2 SYDVKM. V shed 6 bases and J shed 13 bases, with 12 bases lying between them. This CDR3 spans 11 amino acids. CDR3 DNA: TGTGCCAGCAGCCTGAGGGAAGTGCTGTTTTTT. This translates into CASSLREVLFF.

The chain couples TRBV27 to TRBJ2-7; the match to TRBD1 covers 8 bases. The junction had 16 bases not matched to a gene; V was cut back by 5 bases and J by 4 bases. This CDR3 contains 17 residues. In germline, CDR1 is MNHEY, CDR2 SMNVEV (reference sequence). In nucleotides, the CDR3 is TGTGCCAGCAGTAACAAGGCACCGGACAGGGTTGTTTACGAGCAGTACTTC. Amino acid sequence: CASSNKAPDRVVYEQYF.

This chain links TRBV5-1 with TRBJ2-2; D might be TRBD1 (7 bases). Per the germline V gene, CDR1 is SGHRS and CDR2 is YFSETQ. The CDR3 covers 16 residues. V was trimmed by 0 bases and J by 3 bases, leaving 12 bases between them. CDR3 sequence: CASSLDGRGDTGELFF. CDR3 nucleotides: TGCGCCAGCAGCTTGGATGGCAGGGGGGACACCGGGGAGCTGTTTTTT.

The rearrangement uses TRBV9 and TRBJ2-2; possible D gene TRBD1, 6 bases. There are 15 residues in the CDR3. V lost 0 bases, J lost 4 bases, and 10 bases lay in between. Germline V lookup: CDR1 SGDLS, CDR2 YYNGEE. The CDR3 nucleotides read TGTGCCAGCAGCGTAGGGCAGGGGTCCACCGGGGAGCTGTTTTTT. Translating gives CASSVGQGSTGELFF.

The chain is built from TRBV18 and TRBJ1-4; D is perhaps TRBD1 (5 bases). Germline CDR1 KGHSH, CDR2 LQKENI. Trimming cost V 2 bases and J 3 bases, with 16 bases left between them. This CDR3 has 17 amino acids. CDR3 coding DNA: TGTGCCAGCTCACCAATCCGAACGGAGGGACCTAATGAAAAACTGTTTTTT. This encodes CASSPIRTEGPNEKLFF. Full variable domain (remainder filled in from reference TRBV18 and TRBJ1-4): NAGVMQNPRHLVRRRGQEARLRCSPMKGHSHVYWYRQLPEEGLKFMVYLQKENIIDESGMPKERFSAEFPKEGPSILRIQQVVRGDSAAYFCASSPIRTEGPNEKLFFGSGTQLSVL.

The chain is built from TRBV7-3 and TRBJ2-7; D perhaps matches TRBD2 (6 bases). This CDR3 has 13 residues. V was clipped by 2 bases and J by 3 bases, with 8 bases between them. Germline loops: CDR1 SGHTA, CDR2 FQGTGA. CDR3 bases: TGTGCCAGCAGCTTAGCTAGCGACTACGAGCAGTACTTC. It yields the protein CASSLASDYEQYF.

This clone was seen once. The chain uses TRBV10-3 and TRBJ2-1; 16 bases agree with TRBD2. CDR3 length: 18 amino acids. Trimming took 5 bases from V and 7 from J; bases not matched to a gene: 11. The germline gives CDR1 ENHRY, CDR2 SYGVKD. CDR3 region: CAISSSGTSGRAENEQFF. The CDR3 region has the DNA TGTGCCATCAGTTCCTCCGGGACTAGCGGGAGGGCCGAAAATGAGCAGTTCTTC.

The V gene is TRBV7-8, the J gene TRBJ1-1, with a weak D call TRBD1 (6 bases). The germline gives CDR1 SGHVS, CDR2 FQNEAQ. V lost 5 bases to trimming and J lost 7 bases, with 17 bases between them. The CDR3 covers 14 residues. This chain's CDR3 is CASSGGGLDGEAFF. The CDR3 coding sequence is TGTGCCAGCAGCGGGGGGGGGCTAGACGGTGAAGCTTTCTTT.

The CDR3 DNA follows: TGTGCCTCCGGGGGGACCCTAGACTACGAGCAGTACTTC. This codes for CASGGTLDYEQYF. The rearrangement joins TRBV30 to TRBJ2-7, with 7 bases aligning to TRBD2. Losses at the gene ends were 7 bases for V and 3 bases for J; bases not matched to a gene: 9. Germline V CDR1 and CDR2: GTSNPN, SVGIG (reference sequence). This CDR3 spans 13 amino acids. The full variable domain, its missing parts supplied by reference TRBV30 and TRBJ2-7, is SQTIHQWPATLVQPVGSPLSLECTVEGTSNPNLYWYRQAAGRGLQLLFYSVGIGQISSEVPQNLSASRPQDRQFILSSKKLLLSDSGFYLCASGGTLDYEQYFGPGTRLTVT.

The chain carries TRBV7-9 and TRBJ2-5; 8 nucleotides align to TRBD2. This CDR3 is built from 16 residues. From germline, CDR1 is SEHNR and CDR2 FQNEAQ (reference sequence). V dropped 6 bases and J dropped 1; count of bases not matched to a gene: 10. The CDR3 loop is CASSYKPGLGQETQYF. The CDR3 coding sequence is TGTGCCAGCAGTTATAAGCCGGGACTAGGCCAAGAGACCCAGTACTTC.

J is TRBJ2-2 and V is TRBV6-1; D might be TRBD2 (5 bases). The CDR3 length is 17 residues. Germline V gene lookup returns CDR1 MNHNS and CDR2 SASEGT. Trimming shortened V by 1 base and J by 2 bases, and 14 bases separated the two germline ends. The CDR3 sequence: CASSEGLGGLNTGELFF. CDR3 nucleotide sequence: TGTGCCAGCAGTGAAGGATTAGGAGGACTCAACACCGGGGAGCTGTTTTTT.

J is TRBJ1-3 and V is TRBV27, with D unresolved. This CDR3 is built from 16 residues. V gave up 2 bases and J gave up 1 base, with 12 bases separating them. The germline V gene encodes CDR1 MNHEY and CDR2 SMNVEV (reference sequence). CDR3 DNA sequence: TGTGCCAGCAGTTTAGGCCCCTGGTCTTCTGGAAACACCATATATTTT. Its translation: CASSLGPWSSGNTIYF.

The rearrangement links TRBV5-1 to TRBJ1-2; D is perhaps TRBD1 (6 bases). This CDR3 comprises 16 residues. Germline-derived CDR1 and CDR2 are SGHRS and YFSETQ. The V and J ends lost 0 bases and 5 bases respectively, with 17 bases between them. CDR3 DNA: TGCGCCAGCAGCTTGGCCCCAGGGGAGACCGCGTATGGCTACACCTTC. Translating it yields CASSLAPGETAYGYTF.

This clone has just a few counts. This sequence joins TRBV6-5 and TRBJ1-5; 7 bases align to TRBD1. The CDR3 covers 12 residues. V shed 6 bases and J 4 bases; nucleotides not matched to a gene: 0. Germline V lookup: CDR1 MNHEY, CDR2 SVGAGI. This chain's CDR3 is CASRTGNQPQHF. The DNA for the CDR3 is TGTGCCAGCAGGACAGGGAATCAGCCCCAGCATTTT.